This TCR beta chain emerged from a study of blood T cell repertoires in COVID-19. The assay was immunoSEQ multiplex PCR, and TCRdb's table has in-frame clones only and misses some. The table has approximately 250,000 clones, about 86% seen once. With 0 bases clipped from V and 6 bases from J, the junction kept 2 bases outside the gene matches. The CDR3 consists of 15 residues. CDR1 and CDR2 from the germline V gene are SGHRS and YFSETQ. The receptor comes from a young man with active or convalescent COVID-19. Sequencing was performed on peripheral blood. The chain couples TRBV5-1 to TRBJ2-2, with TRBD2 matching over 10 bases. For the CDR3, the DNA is TGCGCCAGCAGCTTGGGACTAGCGGGCGCCGGGGAGCTGTTTTTT. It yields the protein CASSLGLAGAGELFF.